The present T cell receptor (beta chain) was sequenced within a study of response to subunit inactivated influenza vaccine. Trimming removed 1 base at V and 0 bases at J, with 13 bases between. The CDR3 consists of 16 residues. Germline lookup yields CDR1 MDHEN and CDR2 SYDVKM. Findings of the study overall: Each seasonal flu vaccination may recruit only limited new T cells, authors suggested.

This clonotype was observed at least ten times. The antigen is undetermined. TCRdb reprocessed the RT-PCR reads with MiXCR, giving one entry per CDR3 protein. The sample lists 550,000 to 600,000 distinct CDR3 sequences, 12% seen once, with 10% in the top ten. V and J are TRBV28 and TRBJ2-7, with D unclear. The source was PBMCs from blood, collected on the day of vaccination. This TCR came from a man in his forties or fifties who received an inactivated influenza vaccine. The CDR3 DNA reads as TGTGCCAGCAGTTTATTAGGCAGTTCTAGCTCCTACGAGCAGTACTTC. Encoded protein: CASSLLGSSSSYEQYF.